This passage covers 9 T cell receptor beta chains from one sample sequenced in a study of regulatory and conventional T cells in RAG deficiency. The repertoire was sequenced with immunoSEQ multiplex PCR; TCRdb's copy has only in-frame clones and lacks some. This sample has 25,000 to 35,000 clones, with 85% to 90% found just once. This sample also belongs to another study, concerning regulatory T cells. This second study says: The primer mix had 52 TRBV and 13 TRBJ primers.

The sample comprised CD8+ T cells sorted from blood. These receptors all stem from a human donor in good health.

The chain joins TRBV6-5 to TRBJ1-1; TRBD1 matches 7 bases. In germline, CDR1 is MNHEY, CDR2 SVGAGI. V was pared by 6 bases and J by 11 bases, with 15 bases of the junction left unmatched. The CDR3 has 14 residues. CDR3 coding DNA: TGTGCCAGCAGAAACAGGGGCGCGACCGGCATGGCTTTCTTT. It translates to CASRNRGATGMAFF.

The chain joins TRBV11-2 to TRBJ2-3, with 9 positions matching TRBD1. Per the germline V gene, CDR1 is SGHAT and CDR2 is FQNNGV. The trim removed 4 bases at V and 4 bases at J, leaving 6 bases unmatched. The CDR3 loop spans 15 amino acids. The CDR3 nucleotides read TGTGCCAGCAGCTCCACAGGGGGCCTGGCAGATACGCAGTATTTT. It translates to CASSSTGGLADTQYF. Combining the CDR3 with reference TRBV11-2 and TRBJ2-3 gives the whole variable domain EAGVAQSPRYKIIEKRQSVAFWCNPISGHATLYWYQQILGQGPKLLIQFQNNGVVDDSQLPKDRFSAERLKGVDSTLKIQPAKLEDSAVYLCASSSTGGLADTQYFGPGTRLTVL.

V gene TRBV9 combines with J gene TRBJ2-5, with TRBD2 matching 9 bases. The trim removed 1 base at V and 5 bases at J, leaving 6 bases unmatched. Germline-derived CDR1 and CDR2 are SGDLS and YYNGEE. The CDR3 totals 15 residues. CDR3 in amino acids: CASSVQSSGKETQYF. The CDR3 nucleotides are TGTGCCAGCAGCGTACAGTCTAGCGGGAAGGAGACCCAGTACTTC.

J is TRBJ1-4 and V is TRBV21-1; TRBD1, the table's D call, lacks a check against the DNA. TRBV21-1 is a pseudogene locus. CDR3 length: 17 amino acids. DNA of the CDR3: TGTGCCAGCAGCCGAAGGACCAGGGGGCGTTTGAATGAAAAACTGTTTTTT. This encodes CASSRRTRGRLNEKLFF.

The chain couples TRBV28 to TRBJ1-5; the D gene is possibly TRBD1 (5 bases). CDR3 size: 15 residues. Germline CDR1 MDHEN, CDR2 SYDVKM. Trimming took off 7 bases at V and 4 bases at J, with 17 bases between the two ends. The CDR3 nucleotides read TGTGCCAGCACCGAGGGACTTACATCAAATCAGCCCCAGCATTTT. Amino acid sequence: CASTEGLTSNQPQHF.

CDR3 in amino acids: CASKGGQVVSEQYF. In nucleotides, the CDR3 is TGTGCCAGCAAAGGGGGACAGGTTGTCTCCGAGCAGTACTTC. The chain is built from TRBV7-9 and TRBJ2-7; 8 bases align to TRBD1. CDR3 length: 14 residues. The V gene's germline CDR1 is SEHNR and CDR2 FQNEAQ (reference sequence). The V gene end was trimmed by 7 bases and the J gene end by 6 bases; junction bases not matched to a gene: 11.

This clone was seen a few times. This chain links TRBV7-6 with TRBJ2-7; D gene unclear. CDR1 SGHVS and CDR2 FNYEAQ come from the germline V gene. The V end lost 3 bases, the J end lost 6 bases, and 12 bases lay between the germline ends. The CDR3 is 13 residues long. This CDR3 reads CASSLETSTEQYF. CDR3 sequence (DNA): TGTGCCAGCAGCTTGGAGACCTCCACCGAGCAGTACTTC.

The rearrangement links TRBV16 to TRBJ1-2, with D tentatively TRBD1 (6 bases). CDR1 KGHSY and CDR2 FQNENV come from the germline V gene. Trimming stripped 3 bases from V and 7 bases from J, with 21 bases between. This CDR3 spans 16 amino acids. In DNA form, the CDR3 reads TGTGCCAGCAGCCACACCAAGGTAGGGGGGAAGAGTGGCTACACCTTC. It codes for CASSHTKVGGKSGYTF.

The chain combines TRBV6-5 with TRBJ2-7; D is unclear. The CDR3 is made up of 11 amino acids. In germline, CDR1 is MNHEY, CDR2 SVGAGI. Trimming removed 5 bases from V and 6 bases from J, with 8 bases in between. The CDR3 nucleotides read TGTGCCAGCAGTGAGTTGGCCGAGCAGTACTTC. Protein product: CASSELAEQYF.